A single sample is the source of the 21 T cell receptor beta chains below, sequenced in a study of blood T cell repertoires in COVID-19 (TCRdb year 2020). Receptor amplification or capture employed the immunoSEQ multiplex PCR assay. In TCRdb, the immuneACCESS table is reduced to in-frame sequences with V and J assigned. These tables do not hold every clone; where another copy was compared, an unresolved V gene accounts for under half, and the others remain unexplained. The table for this sample lists 150,000 to 200,000 clones; over 65% of them were counted only once. The leading ten clones occupy roughly 8% of the sample. The sequenced sample was peripheral blood. The receptor set was obtained from a man in his sixties with acute or convalescent COVID-19.

This clone turned up a few times. V and J are TRBV2 and TRBJ2-7; D perhaps matches TRBD1 (6 bases). Trimming removed 7 bases from V and 1 base from J, with 8 bases in between. The CDR3 runs 12 residues. CDR1 SNHLY and CDR2 FYNNEI come from the germline V gene. This CDR3 is CASMQGSYEQYF. The CDR3 DNA sequence: TGTGCCAGCATGCAGGGGTCCTACGAGCAGTACTTC.

The chain joins TRBV5-1 to TRBJ2-7; 9 bases line up with TRBD1. Germline V gene data show CDR1 as SGHRS and CDR2 as YFSETQ. The junction had 7 bases not matched to a gene; V was cut back by 0 bases and J by 3 bases. This CDR3 contains 16 residues. Written as DNA, the CDR3 is TGCGCCAGCAGCTTGGCCTACGAGACAGGGGGCTACGAGCAGTACTTC. Its protein is CASSLAYETGGYEQYF.

V usage is TRBV7-8 and J usage is TRBJ1-1, with D unclear. This CDR3 has 14 residues. V was pared by 1 base and J by 0 bases, with 6 bases between. The germline V gene encodes CDR1 SGHVS and CDR2 FQNEAQ. The CDR3 sequence: CASSLGQMNTEAFF. Written as DNA, the CDR3 is TGTGCCAGCAGCTTAGGTCAAATGAACACTGAAGCTTTCTTT.

This clone was seen only once. This chain connects TRBV6-6 to TRBJ1-5; tentatively, D is TRBD1 (6 bases). In germline, CDR1 is MNHNY, CDR2 SVGAGI (reference sequence). The CDR3 sequence is 14 residues long. V was cut by 7 bases and J by 3 bases, with 13 bases left in between. CDR3 amino acids: CASNLDSPNQPQHF. In DNA, the CDR3 is TGTGCCAGCAACTTGGACAGCCCCAATCAGCCCCAGCATTTT.

In its sample, this clone was seen once. The chain has TRBV6-5 and TRBJ2-5; 10 positions agree with TRBD2. Germline CDR1 reads MNHEY; CDR2 reads SVGAGI. Unmatched junction bases numbered 1, after V lost 2 bases and J lost 7 bases. CDR3 length: 13 residues. The CDR3 reads CASSYQRGGTQYF. CDR3 DNA: TGTGCCAGCAGTTACCAGCGGGGGGGGACCCAGTACTTC.

This chain connects TRBV6-4 to TRBJ2-1, with 7 bases matching TRBD1. CDR1 MRHNA and CDR2 SNTAGT come from the germline V gene. The V segment lost 2 bases and the J segment 0 bases; nucleotides outside the gene matches: 7. The CDR3 has 17 amino acids. CDR3 DNA sequence: TGTGCCAGCAGTGACGAGGGGGCCCCGAGCTCCTACAATGAGCAGTTCTTC. Translating it yields CASSDEGAPSSYNEQFF.

The chain joins TRBV4-2 to TRBJ2-5, with 12 bases fitting TRBD1. CDR3 length: 16 amino acids. The V and J ends lost 0 bases and 5 bases, in that order; junction bases with no gene match: 4. CDR1 and CDR2 from the germline V gene are LGHNA and YNFKEQ. The CDR3 is CASSQDGTGGGETQYF. DNA of the CDR3: TGTGCCAGCAGCCAAGATGGGACAGGGGGCGGCGAGACCCAGTACTTC.

V and J are TRBV9 and TRBJ2-3, with a weak D call TRBD2 (5 bases). The V and J ends lost 4 bases and 0 bases respectively, with 15 bases between them. CDR3 length: 16 residues. Germline CDR1 reads SGDLS; CDR2 reads YYNGEE. The CDR3 loop reads CASSPRPGVSTDTQYF. DNA for the CDR3: TGTGCCAGCAGCCCTAGGCCCGGGGTTAGCACAGATACGCAGTATTTT.

The rearrangement uses TRBV6-5 and TRBJ2-7; 7 bases align to TRBD1. Germline loops: CDR1 MNHEY, CDR2 SVGAGI. This CDR3 region has 14 residues. J gave up 2 bases and V 6 bases, and 7 bases lay outside the gene matches. The CDR3 DNA is TGTGCCAGCAGCGACCCGGGACAGACCTACGAGCAGTACTTC. It translates to CASSDPGQTYEQYF.

The chain couples TRBV9 to TRBJ2-3; 13 bases agree with TRBD2. This CDR3 contains 16 residues. Looked up from germline, CDR1 is SGDLS and CDR2 is YYNGEE. V lost 4 bases and J lost 5; bases outside the gene matches: 7. CDR3 DNA sequence: TGTGCCAGCAGCACCGGGACTAGCGGGGTTGGAGATACGCAGTATTTT. This translates into CASSTGTSGVGDTQYF. Supplemented by reference TRBV9 and TRBJ2-3, the full variable domain reads DSGVTQTPKHLITATGQRVTLRCSPRSGDLSVYWYQQSLDQGLQFLIQYYNGEERAKGNILERFSAQQFPDLHSELNLSSLELGDSALYFCASSTGTSGVGDTQYFGPGTRLTVL.

The gene calls are TRBV5-1 and TRBJ2-3; TRBD1 agrees at 9 bases. V trimming: 4 bases; J trimming: 2 bases; junction bases outside the gene matches: 14. This CDR3 is 18 amino acids long. In germline, CDR1 is SGHRS, CDR2 YFSETQ. The CDR3 here is CASSVQRQGGKNTDTQYF. CDR3 DNA sequence: TGCGCCAGCAGCGTCCAGAGACAGGGGGGTAAAAACACAGATACGCAGTATTTT.

The chain uses TRBV12-3 or TRBV12-4 and TRBJ1-2, with D possibly matching TRBD1 (6 bases). This CDR3 is built from 13 residues. Trimming took 4 bases from V and 7 from J, leaving 13 bases between them. As DNA, the CDR3 is TGTGCCAGCAGTTCCTACAGGGATCCTGGCTACACCTTC. Translating it yields CASSSYRDPGYTF.

The V call is TRBV10-2, the J call TRBJ2-3, with a possible D match to TRBD1 (5 bases). The V gene lost 6 bases and the J gene lost 2 bases, with 15 bases spanning the gap. This CDR3 is built from 15 residues. Germline-derived CDR1 and CDR2 are WSHSY and SAAADI. The CDR3 here is CASRDNRSPTDTQYF. For the CDR3, the DNA is TGCGCCAGCAGGGACAACAGGAGCCCCACAGATACGCAGTATTTT.

This chain links TRBV11-2 with TRBJ2-7; D not resolved. This CDR3 spans 12 amino acids. V gave up 5 bases and J gave up 0 bases, with 5 bases separating them. Germline CDR1 is SGHAT and CDR2 is FQNNGV. The chain's CDR3 is CASSPSSYEQYF. The CDR3, as DNA: TGTGCCAGCAGCCCCAGCTCCTACGAGCAGTACTTC.

This clone was seen a few times. The chain joins TRBV28 to TRBJ2-7; D not certain. The CDR3 has 13 amino acids. The V gene's germline CDR1 is MDHEN and CDR2 SYDVKM. V lost 6 bases to trimming and J lost 2 bases, with 11 bases between them. The CDR3 here is CASRKSSTYEQYF. In nucleotides, the CDR3 is TGTGCCAGCAGAAAGAGTTCTACCTACGAGCAGTACTTC.

V and J are TRBV5-1 and TRBJ2-6; the D is unclear. CDR1 and CDR2 (germline): SGHRS, YFSETQ. Trimming removed 4 bases at V and 0 bases at J, with 8 bases between. This CDR3 is built from 15 residues. CDR3 sequence: CASSLQHSGANVLTF. The CDR3 region has the DNA TGCGCCAGCAGCCTACAGCACTCTGGGGCCAACGTCCTGACTTTC. Together with reference TRBV5-1 and TRBJ2-6, the CDR3 gives the full variable domain: KAGVTQTPRYLIKTRGQQVTLSCSPISGHRSVSWYQQTPGQGLQFLFEYFSETQRNKGNFPGRFSGRQFSNSRSEMNVSTLELGDSALYLCASSLQHSGANVLTFGAGSRLTVL.

This sequence joins TRBV5-1 and TRBJ1-1; TRBD1 matches 11 bases. The J segment lost 7 bases and the V segment lost 4 bases, leaving 9 bases of the junction unmatched. Looked up from germline, CDR1 is SGHRS and CDR2 is YFSETQ. This CDR3 comprises 15 residues. Written as DNA, the CDR3 is TGCGCCAGCAGCGGGACAGGGGGACTCGGTAATGAAGCTTTCTTT. Amino acids: CASSGTGGLGNEAFF.

This clone was seen only a few times. This chain connects TRBV6-6 to TRBJ1-5; no firm D call. This CDR3 has 15 residues. Trimming left V 7 bases short and J 0 bases short, with 13 bases between. The germline gives CDR1 MNHNY, CDR2 SVGAGI (reference sequence). The CDR3 bases are TGTGCCAGCAAGGAGGAAGGGAGTAGCAATCAGCCCCAGCATTTT. The encoded protein is CASKEEGSSNQPQHF.

The genes are TRBV11-2 and TRBJ2-7, with D possibly TRBD1 on 6 matching bases. Deletions cut 5 bases from V and 5 bases from J, with 19 bases between. In germline, CDR1 is SGHAT, CDR2 FQNNGV. The CDR3 spans 15 residues. The CDR3 DNA reads TGTGCCAGCAGCGTGGGGGCAGGGGTTCTCGACGAGCAGTACTTC. Translating gives CASSVGAGVLDEQYF.

The gene calls are TRBV24-1 and TRBJ2-1, with 9 bases matching TRBD1. The germline gives CDR1 KGHDR, CDR2 SFDVKD. Trimming at V came to 9 bases and at J to 8 bases, leaving 13 bases not matched to a gene. CDR3 length: 15 amino acids. The DNA for the CDR3 is TGTGCCACCGCGAGGCGGGACAGGGTCTCTCATGAGCAGTTCTTC. Translated, it gives CATARRDRVSHEQFF.

V gene TRBV2 combines with J gene TRBJ2-3; TRBD1 matches 9 bases. V trimming: 4 bases; J trimming: 3 bases; junction bases outside the gene matches: 2. The CDR3 sequence is 14 residues long. CDR1 is SNHLY, CDR2 FYNNEI, per germline. CDR3 sequence reads: CASSGDRETDTQYF. Here the CDR3 DNA reads TGTGCCAGCAGTGGGGACAGGGAAACAGATACGCAGTATTTT.